Following are 11 T cell receptor beta chains from one sample sequenced in a study of response to subunit inactivated influenza vaccine (dated by TCRdb to between 2018 and 2020). Library creation used RT-PCR. Sequencing was performed on an Illumina HiSeq 2500. TCRdb cleaned the public reads at Q25 with fastp, built clones with MiXCR and kept in-frame beta chains. Rows with one shared CDR3 protein collapse into an entry with the most common genes and DNA. The sample contains 600,000 to 700,000 distinct CDR3 sequences, around 15% of them found a single time. The ten largest make up around 7.6% of the sample. This specimen consisted of PBMCs from blood, obtained less than 15 days before vaccination. The receptors shown here come from a man between 50 and 59 years old who received an inactivated influenza vaccine. Donor details come from another sample of the same person, matched by shared clones.

The chain couples TRBV7-3 to TRBJ2-7, with TRBD2 matching over 7 bases. Germline loops: CDR1 SGHTA, CDR2 FQGTGA. After removal of 5 bases from V and 5 bases from J, the junction contained 15 bases not matched to a gene. This CDR3 has 16 residues. CDR3 amino acids: CASSPTPSAGVNEQYF. CDR3 in DNA: TGTGCCAGCAGCCCCACCCCCTCGGCGGGAGTTAACGAGCAGTACTTC.

This clonotype was found many times. The J gene is TRBJ2-1, the V gene TRBV5-4, with 11 bases that match TRBD2. V was pared by 0 bases and J by 13 bases, with 6 bases of the junction left unmatched. This CDR3 contains 14 residues. The germline V gene has CDR1 SGHNT and CDR2 YYREEE (reference sequence). In DNA form, the CDR3 reads TGTGCCAGCAGCTTGGCCGGGACTAGCGGTCAACAGTTCTTC. Translating gives CASSLAGTSGQQFF.

A few counts support this clonotype. The rearrangement joins TRBV12-3 or TRBV12-4 to TRBJ1-5; D unclear. Trimming took 3 bases from V and 3 from J, leaving 12 bases between them. CDR3 length: 15 residues. CDR3 DNA sequence: TGTGCCAGCAGTTTCGGGGTAAGGCCCAATCAGCCCCAGCATTTT. Its protein product is CASSFGVRPNQPQHF.

This clonotype turned up a few times. The CDR3 loop is CASSPRPGTGNEQYF. The CDR3 DNA follows: TGTGCCAGCAGCCCCCGCCCCGGGACAGGGAACGAGCAGTACTTC. V usage is TRBV11-2 and J usage is TRBJ2-7; 9 bases are shared with TRBD1. J was trimmed by 5 bases and V by 5 bases; bases with no gene match: 10. This CDR3 comprises 15 residues. Germline V gene sequence: CDR1 SGHAT, CDR2 FQNNGV.

This clonotype was seen at least ten times. The chain joins TRBV2 to TRBJ1-1, with no clear D. CDR3 length equals 11 residues. Germline V gives CDR1 SNHLY, CDR2 FYNNEI. The germline V and J ends were trimmed by 10 bases and 5 bases, with 11 bases remaining between them. The CDR3 DNA reads as TGTGCCATCACGTCGGAAACTGAAGCTTTCTTT. This gives the protein CAITSETEAFF. The full variable domain, completed using reference TRBV2 and TRBJ1-1, is EPEVTQTPSHQVTQMGQEVILRCVPISNHLYFYWYRQILGQKVEFLVSFYNNEISEKSEIFDDQFSVERPDGSNFTLKIRSTKLEDSAMYFCAITSETEAFFGQGTRLTVV.

The V call is TRBV7-9, the J call TRBJ2-1, with a tentative D call TRBD2 (5 bases). Germline V gene lookup returns CDR1 SEHNR and CDR2 FQNEAQ (reference sequence). Deletions cut 5 bases from V and 0 bases from J, with 14 bases between. CDR3 length equals 16 residues. DNA of the CDR3: TGTGCCAGCAGCCCTGTGAAGGGAGACTCCTACAATGAGCAGTTCTTC. Translated, it gives CASSPVKGDSYNEQFF.

This clonotype was seen a handful of times. The chain has TRBV5-8 and TRBJ1-1, with 9 positions matching TRBD1. Germline V lookup: CDR1 SGHTS, CDR2 YDEGEE. After removal of 9 bases from V and 6 bases from J, the junction contained 18 bases not matched to a gene. The CDR3 consists of 16 residues. The CDR3 DNA reads as TGTGCCAACCTTCCCGGAACAGGGGGCGCGAGCCCTGAAGCTTTCTTT. Amino acid sequence: CANLPGTGGASPEAFF.

The V call is TRBV6-2 or TRBV6-3, the J call TRBJ1-5; D perhaps matches TRBD1 (5 bases). The CDR3 length is 13 residues. Trimming removed 5 bases at V and 8 bases at J, with 13 bases between. Germline V gene data show CDR1 as MNHEY and CDR2 as SVGEGT. CDR3 DNA sequence: TGTGCCAGCAGTCCTTACACGGGGGAGCCCCAGCATTTT. Its translation is CASSPYTGEPQHF.

The gene calls are TRBV7-2 and TRBJ2-4; D is unclear. The V end lost 2 bases, the J end lost 0 bases, and 8 bases lay between the germline ends. The CDR3 sequence is 15 residues long. The germline gives CDR1 SGHTA, CDR2 FQGNSA. The CDR3 DNA sequence: TGTGCCAGCAGCTTAACCCCAGGAGCCAAAAACATTCAGTACTTC. Protein product: CASSLTPGAKNIQYF.

This clonotype was detected only a few times. J is TRBJ2-7 and V is TRBV2; D not resolved. The V end was cut by 4 bases, the J end by 2 bases, with 12 bases between. This CDR3 has 14 residues. The germline gives CDR1 SNHLY, CDR2 FYNNEI. The DNA for the CDR3 is TGTGCCAGCAGTGTTCGCGGCAGCCCCTACGAGCAGTACTTC. This gives the protein CASSVRGSPYEQYF.

V usage is TRBV7-9 and J usage is TRBJ2-1; no reliable D call. Trimming pared 1 base from V and 8 bases from J, leaving 18 bases between. Germline V gene data show CDR1 as SEHNR and CDR2 as FQNEAQ (reference sequence). This CDR3 region has 16 residues. The CDR3: CASSLDGEFPLHEQFF. Here the CDR3 DNA reads TGTGCCAGCAGCTTAGATGGCGAGTTCCCCCTACATGAGCAGTTCTTC.